The next 4 T cell receptor beta chains were all read from a single sample in a study of blood T cell repertoires in COVID-19 (dated by TCRdb to the early 2020s). Library generation was performed with the immunoSEQ multiplex PCR assay. TCRdb provides this immuneACCESS table in a form limited to in-frame rearrangements. Some clones are lacking; in checked studies, under half of them reflect an unresolved V gene, and why the rest are absent is not known. For this sample there are around 37,000 clones; nearly 90% appear just once. The top ten hold about 2% of the sample. Sequenced material: peripheral blood. The receptors come from a human donor in a cohort sampled during active COVID-19.

The gene calls are TRBV28 and TRBJ1-1, with D possibly being TRBD1 (6 bases). Trimming stripped 5 bases from V and 0 bases from J, with 19 bases between. The CDR3 contains 17 residues. Looked up from germline, CDR1 is MDHEN and CDR2 is SYDVKM. CDR3 coding DNA: TGTGCCAGCAGTCATTCCTACAGGGTGTCCATGAACACTGAAGCTTTCTTT. Translated, it gives CASSHSYRVSMNTEAFF.

The CDR3 coding sequence is TGTGCCAGCAGTCCTCAGGGGGCCACGAACACTGAAGCTTTCTTT. It encodes CASSPQGATNTEAFF. V usage is TRBV5-4 and J usage is TRBJ1-1; TRBD1 aligns across 8 bases. The CDR3 is 15 amino acids. Germline CDR1 reads SGHNT; CDR2 reads YYREEE (reference sequence). The ends lost 5 bases at V and 1 base at J; junction bases unmatched: 7.

The rearrangement uses TRBV28 and TRBJ2-3; TRBD2 matches 8 bases. Unmatched junction bases numbered 7, after V lost 3 bases and J lost 5 bases. Germline-derived CDR1 and CDR2 are MDHEN and SYDVKM. The CDR3 is 15 residues long. Written as DNA, the CDR3 is TGTGCCAGCAGTTTGGCGGGGGGAATGGTAGATACGCAGTATTTT. As protein: CASSLAGGMVDTQYF.

V gene TRBV5-5 combines with J gene TRBJ2-5, with 13 bases fitting TRBD2. The CDR3 extends over 16 amino acids. V dropped 0 bases and J dropped 5; count of bases not matched to a gene: 4. From germline, CDR1 is SGHKS and CDR2 YYEKEE (reference sequence). Here the CDR3 reads CASSLELAGGRETQYF. The DNA for the CDR3 is TGTGCCAGCAGCTTGGAACTAGCGGGGGGGCGGGAGACCCAGTACTTC.